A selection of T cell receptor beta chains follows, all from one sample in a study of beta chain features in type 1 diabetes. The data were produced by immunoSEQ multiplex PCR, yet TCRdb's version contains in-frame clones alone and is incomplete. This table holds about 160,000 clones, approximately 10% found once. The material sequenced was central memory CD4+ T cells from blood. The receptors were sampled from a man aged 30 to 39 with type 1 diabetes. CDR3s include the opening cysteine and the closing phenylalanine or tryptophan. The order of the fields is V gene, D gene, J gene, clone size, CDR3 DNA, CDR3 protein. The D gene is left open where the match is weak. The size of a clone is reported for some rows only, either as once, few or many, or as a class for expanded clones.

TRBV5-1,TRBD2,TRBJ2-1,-,TGCGCCAGCAGCATTACCGGGACTAGGAATCGCAATGAGCAGTTCTTC,CASSITGTRNRNEQFF
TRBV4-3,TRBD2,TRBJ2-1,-,TGCGCCAGCAGCCGGGGGACTAGAAGTGATGAGCAGTTCTTC,CASSRGTRSDEQFF
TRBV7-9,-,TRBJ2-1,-,TGTGCCAGCAGCCCCTATGTCGGGAGTAGCAATGAGCAGTTCTTC,CASSPYVGSSNEQFF
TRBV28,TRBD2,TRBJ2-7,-,TGTGCCAGCAGTCCCCCCGGGACTATATCCTACGAGCAGTACTTC,CASSPPGTISYEQYF
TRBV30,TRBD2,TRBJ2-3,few,TGTGCCTGGAGTGTAATTTTAGCGGGAGGGCAGTATTTT,CAWSVILAGGQYF
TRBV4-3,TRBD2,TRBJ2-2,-,TGCGCCAGCAGCCAAGAAGCAGGCGGGAGCGGTACCGGGGAGCTGTTTTTT,CASSQEAGGSGTGELFF
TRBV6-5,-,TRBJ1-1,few,TGTGCCAGCAGTTACTCGACCGGGATCGGCACGTCAGCTTTCTTT,CASSYSTGIGTSAFF
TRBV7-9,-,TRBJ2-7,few,TGTGCCAGCAGCATACACGGAGGACAGTTTACCTACGAGCAGTACTTC,CASSIHGGQFTYEQYF
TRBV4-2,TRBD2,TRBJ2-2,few,TGTGCCAGCAGCCAAGATTCAGGGACTAGCGGGAGGACCGGGGAGCTGTTTTTT,CASSQDSGTSGRTGELFF
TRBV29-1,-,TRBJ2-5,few,TGCAGCGTTGAAGGGACAGACCAAGAGACCCAGTACTTC,CSVEGTDQETQYF
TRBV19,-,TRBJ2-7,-,TGTGCCAGCTCGGGGAGACTTTCGAACTACGAGCAGTACTTC,CASSGRLSNYEQYF
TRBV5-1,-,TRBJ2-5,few,TGCGCCAGCTGCTTTGGTTCCGGGAAGGAGACCCAGTACTTC,CASCFGSGKETQYF
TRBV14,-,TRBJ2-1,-,TGTGCCAGCAGCCAAAATTCCGGGACAAACTACAATGAGCAGTTCTTC,CASSQNSGTNYNEQFF
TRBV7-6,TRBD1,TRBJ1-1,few,TGTGCCAGCAGCTCATACAGGGGACCTGAAGCTTTCTTT,CASSSYRGPEAFF
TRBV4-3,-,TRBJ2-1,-,TGCGCCAGCAGCCGATTTCATTCACAGGGTGCCTACAATGAGCAGTTCTTC,CASSRFHSQGAYNEQFF
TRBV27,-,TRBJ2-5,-,TGTGCCAGCAGTTTATCGGGACATGCGCGGGAGACCCAGTACTTC,CASSLSGHARETQYF
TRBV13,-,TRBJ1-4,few,TGTGCCAGCAGCTTAAGGACGGGGAAACTGTTTTTT,CASSLRTGKLFF
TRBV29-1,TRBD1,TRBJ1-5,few,TGCAGCGTTGTCTCAGGGGGAAATCAGCCCCAGCATTTT,CSVVSGGNQPQHF
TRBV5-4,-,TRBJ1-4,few,TGTGCCAGCAGCTTGGCCGGCAGGGCTAATGAAAAACTGTTTTTT,CASSLAGRANEKLFF
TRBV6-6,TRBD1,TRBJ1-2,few,TGTGCCAGCAGTCTCAGGGGGCTCAGCTATGGCTACACCTTC,CASSLRGLSYGYTF
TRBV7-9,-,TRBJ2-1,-,TGTGCCAGCAGCCCCGCTGGCGGTCGGAGCAATGAGCAGTTCTTC,CASSPAGGRSNEQFF
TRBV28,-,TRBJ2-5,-,TGTGCCAGCAGCCCGGGGAAAGAGACCCAGTACTTC,CASSPGKETQYF
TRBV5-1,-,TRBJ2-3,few,TGCGCCAGCAGCTCACAGGGAGACCGCACAGATACGCAGTATTTT,CASSSQGDRTDTQYF
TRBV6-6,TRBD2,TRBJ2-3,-,TGTGCCAGCAGTTCCCCCGGGACTAGCGGAACGCAGTATTTT,CASSSPGTSGTQYF
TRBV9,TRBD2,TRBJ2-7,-,TGTGCCAGCAGCGTCGCCGGGACTAGCGGTTACGAGCAGTACTTC,CASSVAGTSGYEQYF
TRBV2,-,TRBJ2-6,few,TGTGCCAGCAGTGAAGGAACAATCGGGGCCAACGTCCTGACTTTC,CASSEGTIGANVLTF
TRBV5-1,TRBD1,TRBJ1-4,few,TGCGCCAGCAGCTTGTTCCCACAGGGGGATAATGAAAAACTGTTTTTT,CASSLFPQGDNEKLFF
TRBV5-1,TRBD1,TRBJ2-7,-,TGCGCCAGCAGCCCTGCCCCAGACAGGGCTAAGTACTTC,CASSPAPDRAKYF
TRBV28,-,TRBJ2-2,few,TGTGCCAGCAGTTTGGCAACCGGGGAGCTGTTTTTT,CASSLATGELFF
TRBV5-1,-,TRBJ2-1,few,TGCGCCAGCAGCCCATCTGGGATTAGCGGCAGTTACAATGAGCAGTTCTTC,CASSPSGISGSYNEQFF
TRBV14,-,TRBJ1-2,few,TGTGCCAGCAGCCCGGGGACACTCGGCTATGGCTACACCTTC,CASSPGTLGYGYTF
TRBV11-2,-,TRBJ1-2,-,TGTGCCAGCAGCTCCAACGGAGGTGGCTACACCTTC,CASSSNGGGYTF
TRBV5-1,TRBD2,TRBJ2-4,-,TGCGCCAGCAGCCGGACTAGCGGGGGAGACGGGAACATTCAGTACTTC,CASSRTSGGDGNIQYF
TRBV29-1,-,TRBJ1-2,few,TGCAGCGTTGAAGACAGGATTAACTATGGCTACACCTTC,CSVEDRINYGYTF
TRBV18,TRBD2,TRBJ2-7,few,TGTGCCAGCTCACCGGGACTAGAAAACGAGCAGTACTTC,CASSPGLENEQYF
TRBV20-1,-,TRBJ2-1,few,TGCAGTGCTTATAACAATGAGCAGTTCTTC,CSAYNNEQFF
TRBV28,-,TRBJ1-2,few,TGTGCCAGCATTCCCTCTCGAGATAACTATGGCTACACCTTC,CASIPSRDNYGYTF
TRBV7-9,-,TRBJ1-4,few,TGTGCCGGCGACCGGGTTTCGGGAGAAAAACTGTTTTTT,CAGDRVSGEKLFF
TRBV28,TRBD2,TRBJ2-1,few,TGTGCCAGCAGTTCCCCCGGGACTAGCGGCATCAATGAGCAGTTCTTC,CASSSPGTSGINEQFF
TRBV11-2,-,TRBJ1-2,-,TGTGCCAGCAGCTTTCGGGGGTTTGGCTACACCTTC,CASSFRGFGYTF